These 22 T cell receptor beta chains were all obtained from the same sample, sequenced in a study of PD-1 blockade in classical Hodgkin lymphoma. There was relapse after autologous stem cell transplantation in every patient, and there was variation in brentuximab vedotin exposure. Thawed PBMCs underwent magnetic negative selection to yield purified CD4+ T cells. Repertoires were generated with immunoSEQ multiplex PCR, while TCRdb's copy carries only in-frame clones and drops some. The data hold around 34,000 clones, with about nine tenths observed a single time. Sequencing was performed on CD4+ T cells from blood, taken at baseline. The source is a human donor with classical Hodgkin lymphoma.

The rearrangement joins TRBV5-4 to TRBJ2-2; 10 nucleotides line up with TRBD1. Unmatched junction bases numbered 7, after V lost 4 bases and J lost 7 bases. The CDR3 is 15 residues long. CDR1 and CDR2 (germline): SGHNT, YYREEE (reference sequence). CDR3 nucleotide sequence: TGTGCCAGCAGCCCAGGGACAGGGGACTTCGGGGAGCTGTTTTTT. Amino acids: CASSPGTGDFGELFF.

The rearrangement links TRBV6-6 to TRBJ2-1; D is uncertain. The germline gives CDR1 MNHNY, CDR2 SVGAGI (reference sequence). The CDR3 spans 15 residues. V was shortened by 5 bases and J by 0 bases, with 11 bases between the two germline ends. This CDR3 is CASSQQGRSYNEQFF. CDR3 bases: TGTGCCAGCAGTCAACAAGGCCGCTCCTACAATGAGCAGTTCTTC.

V gene TRBV7-9 combines with J gene TRBJ2-2; maybe TRBD1 (6 bases). Looked up from germline, CDR1 is SEHNR and CDR2 is FQNEAQ (reference sequence). Trimming shortened V by 1 base and J by 5 bases, and 11 bases separated the two germline ends. The CDR3 has 15 residues. CDR3 amino acids: CASSLVSGETGELFF. The CDR3 DNA reads as TGTGCCAGCAGCTTAGTGTCAGGGGAGACCGGGGAGCTGTTTTTT.

The V and J genes are TRBV5-1 and TRBJ1-1; the D is unclear. This CDR3 has 14 residues. With 3 bases removed from V and 0 bases from J, the gap between germline ends came to 9 bases. The V gene's germline CDR1 is SGHRS and CDR2 YFSETQ. The CDR3 bases are TGCGCCAGCAGCTACGACACATTGAACACTGAAGCTTTCTTT. Amino acid sequence: CASSYDTLNTEAFF.

This chain connects TRBV11-3 to TRBJ2-1; a weak D match, TRBD1 (6 bases). Trimming took off 3 bases at V and 8 bases at J, with 11 bases between the two ends. CDR3 length equals 13 residues. Germline V CDR1 and CDR2: SGHNT, YENEEA. The CDR3, as DNA: TGTGCCAGCAGCTTTACAGGGAGCCATGAGCAGTTCTTC. Translating it yields CASSFTGSHEQFF.

This clone was seen only once. The chain employs TRBV30 and TRBJ1-2; D unclear. This CDR3 region has 15 residues. Germline lookup yields CDR1 GTSNPN and CDR2 SVGIG (reference sequence). V gave up 0 bases and J gave up 0 bases, with 11 bases separating them. Written as DNA, the CDR3 is TGTGCCTGGAGTGTACGGTCATTAGCTAACTATGGCTACACCTTC. This sequence encodes CAWSVRSLANYGYTF. Full variable domain (missing parts from reference TRBV30 and TRBJ1-2): SQTIHQWPATLVQPVGSPLSLECTVEGTSNPNLYWYRQAAGRGLQLLFYSVGIGQISSEVPQNLSASRPQDRQFILSSKKLLLSDSGFYLCAWSVRSLANYGYTFGSGTRLTVV.

The chain couples TRBV5-1 to TRBJ2-1, with D perhaps matching TRBD2 (5 bases). The ends were cut back, 0 bases at V and 9 bases at J, with 10 bases in the middle. From germline, CDR1 is SGHRS and CDR2 YFSETQ. The CDR3 sequence is 13 residues long. The CDR3 nucleotides read TGCGCCAGCAGCTTGGCGTCAGAGGGTGAGCAGTTCTTC. This gives the protein CASSLASEGEQFF.

The chain has TRBV19 and TRBJ2-3; the match to TRBD1 covers 9 bases. The CDR3 loop spans 15 amino acids. CDR1 and CDR2 from the germline V gene are LNHDA and SQIVND (reference sequence). J was trimmed by 2 bases and V by 4 bases; bases with no gene match: 4. The CDR3 is CASSTRDRDTDTQYF. CDR3 in DNA: TGTGCCAGTAGTACCCGGGACAGGGACACAGATACGCAGTATTTT.

The V and J genes are TRBV6-5 and TRBJ2-1; D not resolved. This CDR3 is 13 amino acids long. The V end lost 2 bases, the J end lost 3 bases, and 5 bases lay between the germline ends. Germline V lookup: CDR1 MNHEY, CDR2 SVGAGI. In DNA, the CDR3 is TGTGCCAGCAGTTACGCCAGCTACAATGAGCAGTTCTTC. Translating gives CASSYASYNEQFF.

The chain recombines TRBV9 with TRBJ2-1; 12 nucleotides line up with TRBD2. The V gene's germline CDR1 is SGDLS and CDR2 YYNGEE. The CDR3 runs to 20 residues. After removal of 4 bases from V and 0 bases from J, the junction contained 14 bases not matched to a gene. As DNA, the CDR3 is TGTGCCAGCAGCCTCAGAGGGACTAGCGGGTTATCGAGCTCCTACAATGAGCAGTTCTTC. It is translated as CASSLRGTSGLSSSYNEQFF.

This clone was detected a few times. This chain uses TRBV5-1 with TRBJ1-1; D is ambiguous. This CDR3 contains 14 residues. Germline V gives CDR1 SGHRS, CDR2 YFSETQ. V shed 1 base and J shed 1 base, with 8 bases lying between them. CDR3: CASSLRPENTEAFF. The CDR3 DNA is TGCGCCAGCAGCTTGCGACCCGAGAACACTGAAGCTTTCTTT.

The rearrangement joins TRBV28 to TRBJ2-7; D is possibly TRBD2 (7 bases). The CDR3 covers 14 residues. Germline CDR1 is MDHEN and CDR2 is SYDVKM. V lost 3 bases and J 4 bases, leaving 13 bases between the germline ends. CDR3 loop: CASSFGGLVYEQYF. As DNA, the CDR3 is TGTGCCAGCAGTTTCGGGGGGCTGGTATACGAGCAGTACTTC.

The chain uses TRBV2 and TRBJ1-1; D gene unclear. Germline CDR1 and CDR2: SNHLY and FYNNEI. The CDR3 is 13 amino acids. Trimming removed 5 bases at V and 1 base at J, with 8 bases between. CDR3 in amino acids: CASSYRGNTEAFF. In DNA form, the CDR3 reads TGTGCCAGCAGTTACAGAGGGAACACTGAAGCTTTCTTT.

The V gene is TRBV19, the J gene TRBJ1-5, with TRBD1 matching 11 bases. V lost 6 bases, J lost 4 bases, and 8 bases stayed unmatched. The V gene's germline CDR1 is LNHDA and CDR2 SQIVND (reference sequence). This CDR3 spans 16 amino acids. CDR3 sequence (DNA): TGTGCCAGTAGCCCTGGGACAGGGGGGCGTAATCAGCCCCAGCATTTT. It is translated as CASSPGTGGRNQPQHF.

The chain couples TRBV5-1 to TRBJ1-1, with TRBD1 matching over 7 bases. Germline V lookup: CDR1 SGHRS, CDR2 YFSETQ. This CDR3 has 16 residues. With 3 bases clipped from V and 4 bases from J, the junction kept 12 bases outside the gene matches. The CDR3 protein is CASSSYEGGGGTEAFF. The CDR3 nucleotides read TGCGCCAGCAGCTCGTACGAAGGGGGCGGAGGCACTGAAGCTTTCTTT.

The chain uses TRBV28 and TRBJ1-3; 7 nucleotides line up with TRBD1. The CDR3 sequence is 17 residues long. CDR1 is MDHEN and CDR2 is SYDVKM in the germline V gene. V shed 2 bases and J 1 base; nucleotides not matched to a gene: 8. CDR3 protein: CASSLDRVGGSGNTIYF. The CDR3 bases are TGTGCCAGCAGTTTAGACAGGGTTGGGGGATCTGGAAACACCATATATTTT.

The table lists this clone with a count of one. The chain carries TRBV2 and TRBJ2-5; 7 bases match TRBD2. J gave up 7 bases and V 7 bases, and 15 bases lay outside the gene matches. In germline, CDR1 is SNHLY, CDR2 FYNNEI. This CDR3 has 15 residues. The CDR3 reads CASKDNGRELGTQYF. The CDR3 nucleotides read TGTGCCAGCAAGGACAATGGGCGGGAGTTGGGGACCCAGTACTTC.

V usage is TRBV7-9 and J usage is TRBJ2-2; TRBD1 matches 12 bases. With V trimmed by 2 bases and J by 5 bases, 9 bases remained unmatched. The length of the CDR3 is 18 residues. Germline lookup yields CDR1 SEHNR and CDR2 FQNEAQ (reference sequence). DNA of the CDR3: TGTGCCAGCAGCTTACGTACCGGGACAGGGGGCAAGACCGGGGAGCTGTTTTTT. Protein: CASSLRTGTGGKTGELFF.

The chain links TRBV5-1 to TRBJ2-5; 11 bases map to TRBD1. CDR1 is SGHRS, CDR2 YFSETQ, per germline. The CDR3 contains 15 residues. V dropped 4 bases and J dropped 5; count of bases not matched to a gene: 7. CDR3 loop: CASSPRTGGEETQYF. The DNA of the CDR3 is TGCGCCAGCAGCCCTAGGACAGGGGGCGAGGAGACCCAGTACTTC.

The chain joins TRBV30 to TRBJ1-2; the D gene is possibly TRBD1 (6 bases). Trimming pared 5 bases from V and 3 bases from J, leaving 22 bases between. Germline CDR1 and CDR2: GTSNPN and SVGIG (reference sequence). CDR3 size: 16 residues. The CDR3 region has the DNA TGTGCCTGGCGCGGGGGCGGGGGGCGGAAGTACTATGGCTACACCTTC. Its translation: CAWRGGGGRKYYGYTF.

This chain joins TRBV5-1 and TRBJ1-1; D unresolved. CDR3 size: 16 residues. The germline V and J ends were trimmed by 0 bases and 0 bases, with 12 bases remaining between them. Per germline, CDR1 SGHRS and CDR2 YFSETQ. DNA of the CDR3: TGCGCCAGCAGCTTGGACCGGGGAATTATGAACACTGAAGCTTTCTTT. Its protein is CASSLDRGIMNTEAFF.

V usage is TRBV28 and J usage is TRBJ2-7; 7 bases map to TRBD2. The CDR3 length is 15 residues. V gave up 9 bases and J gave up 3 bases; unmatched junction bases: 14. Germline lookup yields CDR1 MDHEN and CDR2 SYDVKM. Here the CDR3 reads CASRGGLGDYYEQYF. The CDR3 nucleotides are TGTGCCAGTCGGGGAGGGCTCGGGGACTACTACGAGCAGTACTTC.